These T cell receptor beta chains were read from a single sample in a study of cytomegalovirus exposure and HLA in healthy donors. The repertoire was sequenced with immunoSEQ multiplex PCR; TCRdb's copy has only in-frame clones and lacks some. The data contain about 180,000 clones, roughly 79% of them singletons. Sequencing used PBMCs. Receptor source: a male donor in good health and CMV-seronegative. CDR3s include the opening cysteine and the closing phenylalanine or tryptophan. A D gene is named only where the DNA matches it firmly. For some rows the clone size is stated as once, few or many, or as a class when expanded; others skip it.

V: TRBV4-3
J: TRBJ2-1
D: NA
size: NA
CDR3: CASSYLAESSYNEQFF
DNA: TGCGCCAGCAGCTATTTAGCGGAGAGCTCCTACAATGAGCAGTTCTTC

V: TRBV30
J: TRBJ2-1
D: TRBD2
size: NA
CDR3: CAWSVRGSFRNEQFF
DNA: TGTGCCTGGAGTGTACGCGGGAGTTTTCGCAATGAGCAGTTCTTC

V: TRBV28
J: TRBJ1-1
D: TRBD1
size: NA
CDR3: CASSSWDRATEAFF
DNA: TGTGCCAGCAGTAGCTGGGACAGGGCCACTGAAGCTTTCTTT

V: TRBV28
J: TRBJ2-1
D: NA
size: NA
CDR3: CASSLDRNSYNEQFF
DNA: TGTGCCAGCAGTTTAGACAGAAACTCCTACAATGAGCAGTTCTTC

V: TRBV6-1
J: TRBJ2-7
D: NA
size: NA
CDR3: CASSAASGYEQYF
DNA: TGTGCCAGCAGTGCTGCGAGCGGTTACGAGCAGTACTTC

V: TRBV4-2
J: TRBJ2-1
D: NA
size: few
CDR3: CASSQEGRYNEQFF
DNA: TGTGCCAGCAGCCAAGAAGGGAGGTACAATGAGCAGTTCTTC

V: TRBV4-1
J: TRBJ2-1
D: NA
size: NA
CDR3: CASSQDLERTSRFF
DNA: TGCGCCAGCAGCCAAGATTTAGAGCGGACCTCCCGATTCTTC

V: TRBV6-1
J: TRBJ2-1
D: NA
size: NA
CDR3: CASRPTGTHEQFF
DNA: TGTGCCAGCAGACCCACAGGGACCCATGAGCAGTTCTTC

V: TRBV7-2
J: TRBJ2-7
D: TRBD1
size: NA
CDR3: CASILRPGQKNEQYF
DNA: TGTGCCAGCATCCTAAGACCGGGACAGAAGAACGAGCAGTACTTC

V: TRBV19
J: TRBJ1-5
D: TRBD1
size: few
CDR3: CASSRRGRDQPQHF
DNA: TGTGCCAGTAGTAGAAGGGGGCGCGATCAGCCCCAGCATTTT

V: TRBV6-6
J: TRBJ2-5
D: TRBD1
size: few
CDR3: CASSQKQGAGETQYF
DNA: TGTGCCAGCAGCCAAAAACAGGGGGCCGGGGAGACCCAGTACTTC

V: TRBV4-3
J: TRBJ1-4
D: TRBD1
size: few
CDR3: CASSQAEGTGGEKLFF
DNA: TGCGCCAGCAGCCAAGCAGAGGGGACAGGGGGTGAAAAACTGTTTTTT

V: TRBV28
J: TRBJ1-5
D: NA
size: NA
CDR3: CASSLPNRVDQPQHF
DNA: TGTGCCAGCAGTTTACCAAACAGGGTTGATCAGCCCCAGCATTTT

V: TRBV27
J: TRBJ2-3
D: NA
size: NA
CDR3: CASSPGTDTQYF
DNA: TGTGCCAGCAGCCCGGGCACAGATACGCAGTATTTT

V: TRBV7-8
J: TRBJ2-1
D: NA
size: NA
CDR3: CASSLGAGKVLGGRQFF
DNA: TGTGCCAGCAGCTTAGGGGCCGGAAAGGTCTTAGGGGGTCGGCAGTTCTTC

V: TRBV5-5
J: TRBJ2-2
D: TRBD2
size: NA
CDR3: CASSFTGSGDPGELFF
DNA: TGTGCCAGCAGCTTCACGGGTAGCGGGGACCCCGGGGAGCTGTTTTTT

V: TRBV6-5
J: TRBJ2-1
D: NA
size: NA
CDR3: CASNPGSYNEQFF
DNA: TGTGCCAGCAATCCAGGAAGCTACAATGAGCAGTTCTTC

V: TRBV4-3
J: TRBJ2-1
D: TRBD2
size: NA
CDR3: CASSQRSSGSIVNEQFF
DNA: TGCGCCAGCAGCCAAAGGAGTAGCGGGAGTATTGTAAATGAGCAGTTCTTC

V: TRBV12-5
J: TRBJ1-1
D: NA
size: NA
CDR3: CASGLGGGRNTEAFF
DNA: TGTGCTAGTGGTTTGGGGGGGGGTCGAAACACTGAAGCTTTCTTT

V: TRBV7-3
J: TRBJ2-1
D: TRBD2
size: NA
CDR3: CASSSLDGRAWDEQFF
DNA: TGTGCCAGCAGCAGCCTGGACGGGAGGGCCTGGGATGAGCAGTTCTTC

V: TRBV29-1
J: TRBJ1-2
D: TRBD1
size: NA
CDR3: CSVPGTASWGYGYTF
DNA: TGCAGCGTACCCGGGACAGCTAGCTGGGGCTATGGCTACACCTTC

V: TRBV4-3
J: TRBJ1-5
D: NA
size: NA
CDR3: CASSSYVTRRQPQHF
DNA: TGCGCCAGCAGCTCCTACGTGACCCGCAGGCAGCCCCAGCATTTT

V: TRBV16
J: TRBJ2-7
D: TRBD1
size: few
CDR3: CASSRLGQGSSYEQYF
DNA: TGTGCCAGCAGCCGCCTGGGACAGGGGAGCTCCTACGAGCAGTACTTC

V: TRBV5-4
J: TRBJ2-7
D: NA
size: few
CDR3: CASSPDFPREQYF
DNA: TGTGCCAGCAGCCCGGACTTTCCGCGTGAGCAGTACTTC

V: TRBV5-1
J: TRBJ1-2
D: NA
size: NA
CDR3: CASSLRSRGEGYTF
DNA: TGCGCCAGCAGCTTGCGTTCCAGGGGCGAAGGCTACACCTTC

V: TRBV7-7
J: TRBJ2-5
D: TRBD2
size: NA
CDR3: CASSASPGTSSPETQYF
DNA: TGTGCCAGCAGCGCATCCCCAGGGACTAGCTCCCCAGAGACCCAGTACTTC

V: TRBV2
J: TRBJ1-1
D: NA
size: few
CDR3: CASSEARDTEAFF
DNA: TGTGCCAGCAGTGAAGCCAGGGATACTGAAGCTTTCTTT

V: TRBV28
J: TRBJ2-4
D: TRBD2
size: NA
CDR3: CASSLSGVGGLAVAKNIQYF
DNA: TGTGCCAGCAGTTTATCAGGGGTGGGGGGACTAGCGGTGGCCAAAAACATTCAGTACTTC

V: TRBV6-6
J: TRBJ1-2
D: TRBD1
size: once
CDR3: CASSYRGLNYGYTF
DNA: TGTGCCAGCAGTTACAGGGGGCTTAACTATGGCTACACCTTC

V: TRBV2
J: TRBJ1-6
D: TRBD1
size: NA
CDR3: CASSVDRATINSPLHF
DNA: TGTGCCAGCAGTGTGGACAGGGCCACCATCAATTCACCCCTCCACTTT

V: TRBV5-5
J: TRBJ2-5
D: NA
size: NA
CDR3: CASTSSGEYQETQYF
DNA: TGTGCCAGCACCTCCTCGGGGGAGTACCAAGAGACCCAGTACTTC

V: TRBV7-8
J: TRBJ2-1
D: NA
size: NA
CDR3: CATEGGGRNTYNEQFF
DNA: TGTGCCACCGAGGGGGGCGGGAGAAACACCTACAATGAGCAGTTCTTC

V: TRBV4-1
J: TRBJ2-3
D: TRBD1
size: once
CDR3: CASSQEALRQGAATQYF
DNA: TGCGCCAGCAGCCAAGAAGCATTACGCCAGGGGGCCGCTACGCAGTATTTT

V: TRBV30
J: TRBJ1-5
D: NA
size: NA
CDR3: CAWGLGQPQHF
DNA: TGTGCCTGGGGTCTCGGTCAGCCCCAGCATTTT

V: TRBV20-1
J: TRBJ1-2
D: NA
size: NA
CDR3: CHTRNYGYTF
DNA: TGCCACACAAGAAACTATGGCTACACCTTC

V: TRBV6-1
J: TRBJ1-4
D: NA
size: NA
CDR3: CASSVGQGNEKLFF
DNA: TGTGCCAGCAGTGTAGGGCAGGGTAATGAAAAACTGTTTTTT

V: TRBV30
J: TRBJ1-6
D: TRBD1
size: NA
CDR3: CAWSIRGHRVDSPLHF
DNA: TGTGCCTGGAGTATCAGGGGGCACAGGGTGGATTCACCCCTCCACTTT

V: TRBV14
J: TRBJ2-1
D: NA
size: NA
CDR3: CASSQGPPRTYYNEQFF
DNA: TGTGCCAGCAGCCAAGGCCCCCCCCGGACTTACTACAATGAGCAGTTCTTC

V: TRBV6-1
J: TRBJ1-5
D: TRBD1
size: NA
CDR3: CASGEIQGADQPQHF
DNA: TGTGCCAGCGGTGAAATCCAGGGGGCAGATCAGCCCCAGCATTTT

V: TRBV4-1
J: TRBJ1-1
D: NA
size: NA
CDR3: CASSQDSGQENTEAFF
DNA: TGCGCCAGCAGCCAAGATAGCGGGCAGGAGAACACTGAAGCTTTCTTT

V: TRBV21-1
J: TRBJ1-1
D: NA
size: once
CDR3: CASTRPGGGTEAFF
DNA: TGTGCCAGCACCCGGCCTGGCGGGGGCACTGAAGCTTTCTTT

V: TRBV13
J: TRBJ2-1
D: TRBD1
size: few
CDR3: CASSFGTGEYNEQFF
DNA: TGTGCCAGCAGCTTTGGGACAGGGGAGTACAATGAGCAGTTCTTC

V: TRBV2
J: TRBJ2-3
D: TRBD2
size: NA
CDR3: CASRTLAGGDTDTQYF
DNA: TGTGCCAGCAGAACACTAGCGGGAGGGGACACAGATACGCAGTATTTT

V: TRBV6-4
J: TRBJ1-6
D: TRBD1
size: NA
CDR3: CASSTGEGFKDSPLHF
DNA: TGTGCCAGCAGTACAGGGGAAGGCTTCAAGGATTCACCCCTCCACTTT

V: TRBV6-5
J: TRBJ1-5
D: TRBD1
size: NA
CDR3: CASRPDRGNQPQHF
DNA: TGTGCCAGCAGGCCCGACAGGGGCAATCAGCCCCAGCATTTT

V: TRBV6-5
J: TRBJ2-3
D: TRBD1
size: NA
CDR3: CASSRGQGKSDTQYF
DNA: TGTGCCAGCAGCCGAGGACAGGGGAAGTCAGATACGCAGTATTTT